This paragraph reports one T cell receptor beta chain. Its antigen is undetermined. TCRdb keeps only in-frame clones here, not all; method: immunoSEQ multiplex PCR. The sample consists of roughly 67,000 clones, more than 75% of them appearing once. This record belongs to a study of OX40 agonist ivuxolimab in advanced cancers. Background on the study: Given to patients was ivuxolimab, an agonistic anti-OX40 (CD134) antibody. Study-wide findings and caveats: At 0.1 to 3.0 mg/kg, CD4+ and CD8+ blood T cells expanded clonally by week 6.

Unmatched junction bases numbered 1, after V lost 6 bases and J lost 6 bases. Germline lookup yields CDR1 SNHLY and CDR2 FYNNEI. CDR3 length: 14 residues. The J gene is TRBJ1-6, the V gene TRBV2, with 11 bases identical to TRBD1. The sequencing used CD4+ or CD8+ T cells sorted from blood, collected in a trial of the OX40 agonist ivuxolimab. The receptor was derived from an adult with an advanced solid tumor such as melanoma, head and neck, liver or kidney cancer. The DNA of the CDR3 is TGTGCCAGCAGCGGGACAGGGGGTAATTCACCCCTCCACTTT. It is translated as CASSGTGGNSPLHF.